This T cell receptor beta chain stems from a study of cytomegalovirus exposure and HLA in healthy donors. As for the study in general: The same platform used for the 500 to 850 first-cohort repertoires was also used for the approximately 120 validation repertoires, as a later analysis reported.

Sequenced by immunoSEQ multiplex PCR; TCRdb stores in-frame clones only, minus some. The repertoire holds more than 250,000 clones, 90% seen once, with around 3.1% in the top ten. This TCR was sampled from a woman aged 30 to 39 in good health and CMV-seronegative. The specimen was PBMCs.

This chain's CDR3 is CASSYSNPRDGHEQFF. The DNA for the CDR3 is TGTGCCAGCAGTTACTCGAACCCCCGCGACGGACATGAGCAGTTCTTC. The V call is TRBV6-5, the J call TRBJ2-1, with D uncertain. This CDR3 has 16 residues. Trimming left V 0 bases short and J 8 bases short, with 17 bases between. From germline, CDR1 is MNHEY and CDR2 SVGAGI.